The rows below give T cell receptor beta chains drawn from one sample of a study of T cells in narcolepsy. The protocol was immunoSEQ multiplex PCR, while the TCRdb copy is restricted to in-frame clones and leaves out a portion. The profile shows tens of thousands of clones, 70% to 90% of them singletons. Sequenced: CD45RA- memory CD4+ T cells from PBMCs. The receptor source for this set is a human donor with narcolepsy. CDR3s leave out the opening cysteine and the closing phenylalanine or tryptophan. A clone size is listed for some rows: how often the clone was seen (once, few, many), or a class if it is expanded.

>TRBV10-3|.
AISPQTGELYGYT
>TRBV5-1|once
ASRGERRENYGYT
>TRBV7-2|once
ASSFEAGTQY
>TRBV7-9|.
ASSPQGRGGAGEQY
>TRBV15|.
ATSRASSGNTEAF
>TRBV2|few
ASSEAGEQF
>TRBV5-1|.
ASSFSTDPGHGTDTQY
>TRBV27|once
ASSLSTEGHGIGYT
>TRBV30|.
AWSVTADTQY
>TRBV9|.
ASSVRQGAAGYT
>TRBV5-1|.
ASSLGGTSGGYNEQF
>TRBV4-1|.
ASSQVGTAMNTEAF
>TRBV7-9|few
ASSFGSSYNSPLH
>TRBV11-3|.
ASSLETGTGYEQY
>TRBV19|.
ASSPRQGANSPLH
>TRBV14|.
ASSHGAGGYT
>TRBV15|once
ATGKGAPTDTQY
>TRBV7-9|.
ASSPRGGGEKLF
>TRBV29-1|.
SASGGPSYNEQF
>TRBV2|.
ASSEFAGATEAF
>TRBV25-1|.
ASSGRGGFNEKLF
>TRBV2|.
ASSVRGSTDTQY
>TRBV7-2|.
ASSPGVLNTEAF
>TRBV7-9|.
ASSGVAGRYYEQY
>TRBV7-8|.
ASSFMLARMDEQF
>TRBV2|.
ASKDRAAFEQY